This T cell receptor (beta chain) is drawn from a study of cytomegalovirus exposure and HLA in healthy donors. The PCR was carried out with 60 Vbeta primers and 13 Jbeta primers. Produced via immunoSEQ multiplex PCR; TCRdb's table is partial and in-frame only. The table includes 150,000 or so clones, around 79% detected once. CDR3 length equals 16 residues. Germline V gene lookup returns CDR1 MDHEN and CDR2 SYDVKM. Trimming took off 3 bases at V and 1 base at J, with 15 bases between the two ends. This clone showed up just once. Its antigen is not known. The study, taken as a whole, reports: Relative to equally common others, HLA-associated TCR beta chains showed greater clonal expansion in a later analysis. TRBV6-2, TRBV6-3 and some other V segments were excluded as indistinguishable.

This sequence originates from a man between 40 and 49 years old in good health and CMV-seropositive. The specimen sequenced was PBMCs. V gene TRBV28 combines with J gene TRBJ1-2, with D maybe TRBD1 (5 bases). This chain's CDR3 is CASSFPLQDFNYGYTF. The CDR3 DNA reads TGTGCCAGCAGTTTTCCCCTACAGGATTTTAACTATGGCTACACCTTC.